This paragraph covers one T cell receptor (beta chain) sequence. Its target is not known. The data stem from a study of cytomegalovirus exposure and HLA in healthy donors. General study findings and limits: Using the classifier, cytomegalovirus status was reportedly diagnosed with high specificity and sensitivity. What a later analysis reportedly showed was that an Asian-associated ancestry cluster had fewer N-insertions than the approximately 720-donor mean. Highly shared variants forming one cluster were likely a sequencing artifact.

Looked up from germline, CDR1 is MDHEN and CDR2 is SYDVKM. The CDR3 sequence is 14 residues long. Trimming removed 8 bases from V and 4 bases from J; junction bases left unmatched: 5. The donors (healthy individuals) were bone marrow donors. The PCR had 60 Vbeta and 13 Jbeta primers. Here immunoSEQ multiplex PCR was the method, and the copy in TCRdb shows in-frame clones only, minus some. The sample shows roughly 100,000 clones, and around 3.6% sits with its ten largest clones. The rearrangement joins TRBV28 to TRBJ1-4; 9 nucleotides line up with TRBD1. This TCR came from a woman aged 25-40 years in good health and CMV-seronegative. The sample consisted of PBMCs. Here the CDR3 reads CASGRTGDNEKLFF. DNA for the CDR3: TGTGCCAGCGGTCGGACAGGGGATAATGAAAAACTGTTTTTT. The full variable domain, with the rest looked up from reference TRBV28 and TRBJ1-4, is DVKVTQSSRYLVKRTGEKVFLECVQDMDHENMFWYRQDPGLGLRLIYFSYDVKMKEKGDIPEGYSVSREKKERFSLILESASTNQTSMYLCASGRTGDNEKLFFGSGTQLSVL.